The following is a T cell receptor (beta chain) sequence with its context. An end of the junction differs from the germline gene, which may be a read error. The data derive from a study of T cells in women clearing cervical HPV infection. Across the study: Blood came at first lesion visit for cases, post-clearance for controls. With HLA typing for only a few women, HLA confounding remains possible.

Here immunoSEQ multiplex PCR was the method, and the copy in TCRdb shows in-frame clones only, minus some. The sample yields 30,000 to 35,000 clones, of which the top ten take up 7% to 7.5%. Sequences were obtained from blood buffy coat. The receptor's source is a woman aged 18 to 69 with a cervical HPV16 infection that either progressed to CIN3+ or cleared (not recorded which).

The CDR3 bases that were read are TGCGCCAGCAGCCAAGGGTCAGCGAAACAGGGCACAGATACG. Its protein is CASSQGSAKQGTDT. The full CDR3 is CASSQGSAKQGTDTQYF. This chain connects TRBV4-2 to TRBJ2-3; D might be TRBD1 (5 bases). The CDR3 end is not reached by the read, which stops 3 residues before it; the germline J gene fills it in. Germline CDR1 is LGHNA and CDR2 is YNFKEQ. The CDR3 consists of 17 residues.